This T cell receptor (beta chain) is from a study of early T cells in non-severe SARS-CoV-2 infection. General study results and limits: VDJdb matches were skewed toward anti-spike CD8 T cell responses.

In the case of this clonotype: Its specificity is not known.

CDR3 length equals 15 residues. V dropped 6 bases and J dropped 2; count of bases not matched to a gene: 9. Per the germline V gene, CDR1 is SEHNR and CDR2 is FQNEAQ (reference sequence). Attachment of unique molecular identifiers was made to individual cDNA molecules. TCRdb passed the 5' RACE reads through MiXCR, listing each CDR3 protein once. The sample holds 50,000 to 70,000 distinct CDR3 sequences; about 15% are singletons and the top ten take about a tenth. The sequences come from whole blood, collected at baseline. The sequence was collected from an adult who was a healthcare worker with PCR-confirmed SARS-CoV-2 infection or an uninfected control (not recorded which). V gene TRBV7-9 combines with J gene TRBJ2-7, with 8 nucleotides matching TRBD1. CDR3 protein: CASSPGTGPTYEQYF. As DNA, the CDR3 is TGTGCCAGCAGTCCCGGGACAGGCCCTACCTACGAGCAGTACTTC.